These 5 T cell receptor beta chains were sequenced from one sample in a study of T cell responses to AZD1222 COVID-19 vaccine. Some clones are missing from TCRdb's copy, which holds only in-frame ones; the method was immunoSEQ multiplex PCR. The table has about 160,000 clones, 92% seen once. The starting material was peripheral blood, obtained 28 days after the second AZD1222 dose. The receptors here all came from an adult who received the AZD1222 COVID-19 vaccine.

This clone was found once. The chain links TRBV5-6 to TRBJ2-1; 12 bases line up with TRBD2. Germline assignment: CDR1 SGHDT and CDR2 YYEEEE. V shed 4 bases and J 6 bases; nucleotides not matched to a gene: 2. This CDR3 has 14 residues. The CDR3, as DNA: TGTGCCAGCAGCGAGACTAGCGGGGGCAATGAGCAGTTCTTC. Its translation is CASSETSGGNEQFF.

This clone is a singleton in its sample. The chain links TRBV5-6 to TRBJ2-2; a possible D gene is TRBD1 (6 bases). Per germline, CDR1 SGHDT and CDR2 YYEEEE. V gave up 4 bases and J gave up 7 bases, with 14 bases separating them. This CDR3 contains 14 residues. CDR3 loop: CASSARTDSGELFF. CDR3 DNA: TGTGCCAGCAGCGCGAGGACAGACAGCGGGGAGCTGTTTTTT.

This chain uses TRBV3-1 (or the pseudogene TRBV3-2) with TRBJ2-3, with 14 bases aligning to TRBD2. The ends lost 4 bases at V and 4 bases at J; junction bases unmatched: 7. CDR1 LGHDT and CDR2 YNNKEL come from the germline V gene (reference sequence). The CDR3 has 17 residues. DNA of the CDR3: TGTGCCAGCAGCCCCGGACTAGCGGGGGGAAGTGCAGATACGCAGTATTTT. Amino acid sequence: CASSPGLAGGSADTQYF.

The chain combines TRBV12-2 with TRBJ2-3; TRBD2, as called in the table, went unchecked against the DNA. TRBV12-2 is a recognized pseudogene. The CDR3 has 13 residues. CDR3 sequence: CASRSFGEDTQYF. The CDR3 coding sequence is TGTGCAAGTCGCTCCTTCGGGGAGGATACGCAGTATTTT.

In nucleotides, the CDR3 is TGTGCCAGCAGCCAGACGGGACTGACTATAAACGAGCAGTACTTC. Protein sequence: CASSQTGLTINEQYF. The chain has TRBV3-1 (or the pseudogene TRBV3-2) and TRBJ2-7; a weak D match, TRBD2 (6 bases). The CDR3 contains 15 residues. CDR1 is LGHDT and CDR2 is YNNKEL in the germline V gene (reference sequence). V gave up 3 bases and J gave up 5 bases, with 17 bases separating them.